These T cell receptor beta chains were read from a single sample in a study of CD8+ T cells in alopecia areata. The protocol was immunoSEQ multiplex PCR, while the TCRdb copy is restricted to in-frame clones and leaves out a portion. The sample holds about 94,000 clones, over 70% seen once. The starting material was CD8+ T cells sorted from blood, obtained at week 44, from a patient treated with tofacitinib. Source of these receptors: a human donor with alopecia areata. Both conserved end residues are part of each CDR3. A D gene is named only where the DNA matches it firmly. The listing skips clone size in some rows; elsewhere it reads once, few, many or a size class.

abundance | j_gene | d_gene | v_gene | CDR3nt | CDR3aa
. | TRBJ2-7 | . | TRBV5-6 | TGTGCCAGCAGCTTGGAAGGGCCAGGCCTGCTGGGTTACGAGCAGTACTTC | CASSLEGPGLLGYEQYF
. | TRBJ2-1 | . | TRBV6-1 | TGTGCCAGCAGAGACCCTGGAGCAGCCGATGAGCAGTTCTTC | CASRDPGAADEQFF
. | TRBJ2-7 | TRBD1 | TRBV11-2 | TGTGCCAGCAGCCCCGGGACAGGGGCCTACGAGCAGTACTTC | CASSPGTGAYEQYF
. | TRBJ2-7 | TRBD1 | TRBV19 | TGTGCCAGTAGCCCGGGACAGGGTACCTACGAGCAGTACTTC | CASSPGQGTYEQYF
. | TRBJ2-7 | . | TRBV19 | TGTGCCAGTAGTATAGAACTGGAGGCCTACGAGCAGTACTTC | CASSIELEAYEQYF
. | TRBJ2-5 | . | TRBV6-5 | TGTGCCAGCAGTCCTCCAGGGGGGGAAGAGACCCAGTACTTC | CASSPPGGEETQYF
. | TRBJ2-1 | . | TRBV7-2 | TGTGCCAGCAGTCAAGGGGTGGGGGAAGAGCAGTTCTTC | CASSQGVGEEQFF
. | TRBJ1-5 | . | TRBV4-3 | TGCGCCAGCAGCCAAGATCATTGGGGTGGGCAGCCCCAGCATTTT | CASSQDHWGGQPQHF
. | TRBJ1-2 | TRBD1 | TRBV29-1 | TGCAGCGGCCGGACAGGGGGGAGTAATGGCTACACCTTC | CSGRTGGSNGYTF
. | TRBJ2-7 | . | TRBV19 | TGTGCCAGTAGTATCTTCGAAGGGGACGCCAAATACGAGCAGTACTTC | CASSIFEGDAKYEQYF
. | TRBJ2-7 | . | TRBV14 | TGTGCCAGCAGCCAAGCGGGAATCCGTTCCTACGAGCAGTACTTC | CASSQAGIRSYEQYF
once | TRBJ1-4 | . | TRBV27 | TGTGCCAGCAGTTCTGGACCCGTCGTTGGTAATGAAAAACTGTTTTTT | CASSSGPVVGNEKLFF
. | TRBJ2-1 | . | TRBV7-3 | TGTGCCAGCAGCTTAACCAGACAGGCCCCCTACAATGAGCAGTTCTTC | CASSLTRQAPYNEQFF
once | TRBJ2-6 | . | TRBV23-1 | TGCGCCAGCAGTCAATCCCAGGTTAACGAAAGGCCGTCTGGGGCCAACGTCCTGACTTTC | CASSQSQVNERPSGANVLTF
. | TRBJ2-7 | . | TRBV7-9 | TGTGCCAGCAGCCCAGGGGACGAGCAGTACTTC | CASSPGDEQYF
. | TRBJ1-1 | . | TRBV19 | TGTGCCAGTAGTGATCAGGCTTCGAACACTGAAGCTTTCTTT | CASSDQASNTEAFF
. | TRBJ2-4 | . | TRBV25-1 | TGTGCCGCTTTGTGGGAAGCCAAAAACATTCAGTACTTC | CAALWEAKNIQYF
. | TRBJ2-2 | . | TRBV25-1 | TGTGCCAGCAGGGGCCGGGGCACCGGGGAGCTGTTTTTT | CASRGRGTGELFF
. | TRBJ1-2 | . | TRBV30 | TGTGCCTGGAGTGAAACCTGGACGTTGGATGGCTACACCTTC | CAWSETWTLDGYTF
. | TRBJ1-6 | . | TRBV6-5 | TGTGCCAGCGGGCAGGGATCTCGCCTCCACTTT | CASGQGSRLHF
. | TRBJ2-3 | . | TRBV14 | TGTGCCAGCAGCCAACTTGGGGGTACAGATACGCAGTATTTT | CASSQLGGTDTQYF
few | TRBJ2-3 | TRBD2 | TRBV5-1 | TGCGCCAGCAGCCCACCCTCGGGGGGGGAGAGCACAGATACGCAGTATTTT | CASSPPSGGESTDTQYF
. | TRBJ2-1 | TRBD2 | TRBV6-4 | TGTGCCAGCAGAATAGCGGGGGGGCCAGAGAATGAGCAGTTCTTC | CASRIAGGPENEQFF
. | TRBJ1-1 | TRBD1 | TRBV19 | TGTGCCAGTAATATGGGGACAGATGAAGCTTTCTTT | CASNMGTDEAFF
many | TRBJ2-1 | . | TRBV4-3 | TGCGCCAGCAGCCTATCCCTGGTCAATGAGCAGTTCTTC | CASSLSLVNEQFF
. | TRBJ2-1 | . | TRBV29-1 | TGCAGCGTTGAGAAATACAATGAGCAGTTCTTC | CSVEKYNEQFF
. | TRBJ2-1 | TRBD2 | TRBV29-1 | TGCAGCGTTGAAGATCCTAGCGGGACAAGCTCCTACAATGAGCAGTTCTTC | CSVEDPSGTSSYNEQFF
. | TRBJ2-7 | . | TRBV30 | TGTGCCTGGAACGCAGAGAATGCCTACGAGCAGTACTTC | CAWNAENAYEQYF
. | TRBJ2-3 | . | TRBV30 | TGTGCCTGGAGTGTCGGCCAGACAGATACGCAGTATTTT | CAWSVGQTDTQYF
. | TRBJ2-5 | . | TRBV4-3 | TGCGCCAGCAGCCAAAATAGCGGTAGACAAGAGACCCAGTACTTC | CASSQNSGRQETQYF
. | TRBJ1-1 | . | TRBV2 | TGTGCCAGCAGTGTTTGGGGGGGCACTGAAGCTTTCTTT | CASSVWGGTEAFF
few | TRBJ2-7 | . | TRBV29-1 | TGCAGCGTGGAGGGAGAGGGCAACGAGCAGTACTTC | CSVEGEGNEQYF
. | TRBJ2-5 | . | TRBV10-3 | TGTGCCATCAGTGAGGGGGGAGAGACCCAGTACTTC | CAISEGGETQYF
few | TRBJ2-7 | . | TRBV2 | TGTGCCAGCAGCCACAGGGTGGGCGAGCAGTACTTC | CASSHRVGEQYF
. | TRBJ2-2 | TRBD2 | TRBV19 | TGTGCCAGCACCGATCAGGTCGGGACTAGCGGGGGGATTCTGAACACCGGGGAGCTGTTTTTT | CASTDQVGTSGGILNTGELFF
. | TRBJ2-7 | . | TRBV5-6 | TGTGCCAGCAGCTATTCCGGGACACCACCCGAGGGGCAGTACTTC | CASSYSGTPPEGQYF
. | TRBJ2-1 | TRBD1 | TRBV7-2 | TGTGCCAGCAGCTTGGGACAGGGGCCCTTTAATGAGCAGTTCTTC | CASSLGQGPFNEQFF
. | TRBJ2-1 | . | TRBV4-3 | TGCGCCAGCAGCCAAGATCCGGACAGCGAAGGTTATAATGAGCAGTTCTTC | CASSQDPDSEGYNEQFF
few | TRBJ2-7 | . | TRBV21-1 | TGTGCCAGCAGCAGTCAGCGGGCTCAGGGGGAGCAGTACTTC | CASSSQRAQGEQYF
. | TRBJ1-1 | TRBD1 | TRBV6-1 | TGTGCCAGCAGTGGTCCCGGGACAGGTTTGAACACTGAAGCTTTCTTT | CASSGPGTGLNTEAFF
. | TRBJ1-6 | . | TRBV2 | TGTGCCAGCAATGGACTCCACTTT | CASNGLHF
. | TRBJ2-3 | TRBD2 | TRBV19 | TGTGCCAGTACCACACTAGCGGGGAAAACAGATACGCAGTATTTT | CASTTLAGKTDTQYF
. | TRBJ2-1 | . | TRBV6-5 | TGTGCCAGCAGTTACCAGGGGACTGAGCAGTTCTTC | CASSYQGTEQFF